The 3 T cell receptor beta chains below were found in one sample sequenced in a study of PD-L1 blockade in urothelial cancer. Time point: peripheral blood 6 weeks after treatment start. The repertoire was sequenced with immunoSEQ multiplex PCR; TCRdb's copy has only in-frame clones and lacks some. The sample has 23,000 or so clones, approximately 77% seen once. Sequences were derived from PBMCs, sampled around atezolizumab (anti-PD-L1) treatment. The receptors were sampled from an older man with urothelial cancer.

The chain couples TRBV7-2 to TRBJ2-3; 10 bases line up with TRBD2. J gave up 6 bases and V 1 base, and 7 bases lay outside the gene matches. The CDR3 is made up of 16 amino acids. The germline V gene has CDR1 SGHTA and CDR2 FQGNSA. For the CDR3, the DNA is TGTGCCAGCAGCTTAGAGCAGCTAGCGGGAGTGGATACGCAGTATTTT. Translation gives CASSLEQLAGVDTQYF.

The sample holds a few counts of this clone. The V gene is TRBV11-1, the J gene TRBJ2-7; D might be TRBD2 (6 bases). Trimming took off 1 base at V and 6 bases at J, with 19 bases between the two ends. Per the germline V gene, CDR1 is SGHAT and CDR2 is FQDESV (reference sequence). The CDR3 contains 16 residues. CDR3 sequence: CASSLGRDSIGGEQYF. The CDR3 DNA reads TGTGCCAGCAGCTTAGGGCGGGACTCCATTGGGGGCGAGCAGTACTTC.

This chain uses TRBV27 with TRBJ2-7; the D gene is possibly TRBD2 (6 bases). The CDR3 has 13 amino acids. Trimming took 4 bases from V and 7 from J, leaving 14 bases between them. Germline V gene sequence: CDR1 MNHEY, CDR2 SMNVEV (reference sequence). For the CDR3, the DNA is TGTGCCAGCAGTTGGGGTGCTGGGGGGGAGCAGTACTTC. It translates to CASSWGAGGEQYF.